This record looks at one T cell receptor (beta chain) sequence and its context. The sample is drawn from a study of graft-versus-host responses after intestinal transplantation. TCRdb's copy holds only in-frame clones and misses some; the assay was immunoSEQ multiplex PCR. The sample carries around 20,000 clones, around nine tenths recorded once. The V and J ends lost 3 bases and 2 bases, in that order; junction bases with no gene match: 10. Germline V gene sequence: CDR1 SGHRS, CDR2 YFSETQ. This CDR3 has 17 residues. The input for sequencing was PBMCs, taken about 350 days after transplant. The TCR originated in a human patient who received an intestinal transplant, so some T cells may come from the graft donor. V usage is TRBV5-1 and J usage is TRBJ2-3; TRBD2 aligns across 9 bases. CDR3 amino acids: CASSSLRSGGATDTQYF. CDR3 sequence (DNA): TGCGCCAGCAGCTCGCTCCGTAGCGGGGGAGCCACAGATACGCAGTATTTT.